The rows below give T cell receptor beta chains drawn from one sample of a study of response to subunit inactivated influenza vaccine. From the RT-PCR reads, TCRdb called clonotypes with MiXCR, one entry per CDR3 protein. This repertoire shows around 580,000 distinct CDR3 sequences, around 15% found once; its top ten account for around 10%. Sequenced material: PBMCs from blood, taken about 11 days after vaccination. These receptors were collected from a man aged 50 to 59 who received an inactivated influenza vaccine. Each CDR3 is given with its conserved first and last residue. Each record gives: V gene, J gene, clone size, D gene, CDR3 protein, CDR3 DNA. A D gene is named only where the DNA matches it firmly. Clone size is shown for a subset of rows, as once, few, many or a class of expanded clone.

TRBV13	TRBJ1-6	few	TRBD1	CASSSTQGGYNSPLHF	TGTGCCAGCAGCTCCACACAGGGGGGCTATAATTCACCCCTCCACTTT
TRBV3-1	TRBJ2-3	NA	TRBD2	CASSQDWGGRTDTQYF	TGTGCCAGCAGCCAAGATTGGGGCGGGAGAACAGATACGCAGTATTTT
TRBV20-1	TRBJ2-7	few	TRBD1	CSVGRTGVDYEQYF	TGCAGTGTTGGAAGGACAGGGGTAGACTACGAGCAGTACTTC
TRBV20-1	TRBJ2-5	few	TRBD2	CSAGRTLAGGPKTQYF	TGCAGTGCTGGTCGCACTTTAGCGGGAGGGCCAAAGACCCAGTACTTC
TRBV6-1	TRBJ2-5	NA	NA	CASSESMAGAETQYF	TGTGCCAGCAGTGAATCGATGGCGGGGGCAGAGACCCAGTACTTC
TRBV20-1	TRBJ1-5	few	NA	CSARIRGRVGNQPQHF	TGCAGTGCTAGAATAAGGGGCAGGGTGGGCAATCAGCCCCAGCATTTT
TRBV5-1	TRBJ2-2	few	TRBD1	CASGGQGRIAGELFF	TGCGCCAGCGGTGGACAGGGAAGGATAGCCGGGGAGCTGTTTTTT
TRBV4-1	TRBJ2-5	NA	NA	CASSYRPTDQETQYF	TGCGCCAGCAGCTATCGACCCACAGACCAAGAGACCCAGTACTTC
TRBV20-1	TRBJ2-3	few	TRBD1	CSASPRDRGFKDTQYF	TGCAGTGCTAGTCCCCGGGACAGGGGATTCAAAGATACGCAGTATTTT
TRBV3-1	TRBJ2-1	NA	NA	CASNEGLATHEQFF	TGTGCCAGCAACGAAGGGCTAGCGACCCATGAGCAGTTCTTC
TRBV7-9	TRBJ2-1	many	TRBD1	CASSSGTATYNEQFF	TGTGCCAGCAGCTCCGGGACAGCGACCTACAATGAGCAGTTCTTC
TRBV6-2/TRBV6-3	TRBJ2-7	many	TRBD2	CASSYSGLVGVYYEQYF	TGTGCCAGCAGTTATTCCGGACTAGTGGGGGTATACTACGAGCAGTACTTC
TRBV9	TRBJ2-1	NA	TRBD1	CASSTGQGHWGEQFF	TGTGCCAGCAGCACGGGACAGGGCCACTGGGGTGAGCAGTTCTTC
TRBV7-3	TRBJ2-7	few	TRBD2	CASSPSGNAYEQYF	TGTGCCAGCAGCCCCAGCGGGAATGCCTACGAGCAGTACTTC
TRBV27	TRBJ2-1	NA	NA	CASSLQSGSSYNEQFF	TGTGCCAGCAGTTTACAGTCCGGGAGCTCCTACAATGAGCAGTTCTTC
TRBV11-2	TRBJ2-6	NA	NA	CASSLEVWSAGANVLTF	TGTGCCAGCAGCTTAGAGGTTTGGAGCGCTGGGGCCAACGTCCTGACTTTC
TRBV23-1	TRBJ1-5	few	TRBD1	CASSQGTGDNQPQHF	TGCGCCAGCAGTCAAGGGACAGGAGATAATCAGCCCCAGCATTTT
TRBV5-6	TRBJ1-1	few	NA	CASSFRPAEAFF	TGTGCCAGCAGCTTTCGTCCAGCTGAAGCTTTCTTT
TRBV6-5	TRBJ2-5	NA	NA	CASSYGLVQETQYF	TGTGCCAGCAGTTACGGCCTAGTTCAAGAGACCCAGTACTTC
TRBV11-2	TRBJ1-2	many	NA	CASGGTATYGYTF	TGTGCCAGCGGCGGGACGGCTACCTATGGCTACACCTTC
TRBV12-3/TRBV12-4	TRBJ2-1	few	NA	CASSLANGHEQFF	TGTGCCAGCAGTTTAGCAAACGGACATGAGCAGTTCTTC
TRBV27	TRBJ2-3	NA	NA	CASRGLRGEDTQYF	TGTGCCAGCAGGGGGCTGAGGGGAGAGGATACGCAGTATTTT
TRBV20-1	TRBJ2-5	NA	TRBD2	CSAWGLAGFQETQYF	TGCAGTGCGTGGGGACTAGCGGGGTTCCAAGAGACCCAGTACTTC
TRBV5-6	TRBJ2-1	few	NA	CASSSSIEQFF	TGTGCCAGCAGCTCCAGCATCGAGCAGTTCTTC
TRBV5-1	TRBJ1-1	many	TRBD1	CASSSGQGFSAFF	TGCGCCAGCAGCTCGGGACAGGGCTTTTCGGCTTTCTTT
TRBV7-2	TRBJ2-4	many	TRBD2	CASSSLGGNLAKNIQYF	TGTGCCAGCAGCTCATTGGGGGGGAACCTAGCCAAAAACATTCAGTACTTC
TRBV7-2	TRBJ2-1	many	NA	CASSLGVGNEQFF	TGTGCCAGCAGTTTAGGGGTGGGAAATGAGCAGTTCTTC
TRBV5-1	TRBJ1-1	NA	TRBD1	CASSDKSTGARAQAFF	TGCGCCAGCAGCGACAAATCGACAGGGGCGAGGGCTCAAGCTTTCTTT
TRBV6-5	TRBJ2-3	NA	TRBD2	CASSFGLAGGPADTQYF	TGTGCCAGCAGTTTCGGACTAGCGGGGGGGCCGGCAGATACGCAGTATTTT
TRBV12-3/TRBV12-4	TRBJ1-5	few	NA	CASSFGELDNQPQHF	TGTGCCAGCAGTTTTGGGGAGTTGGACAATCAGCCCCAGCATTTT
TRBV9	TRBJ2-5	many	NA	CASSVEARLGETQYF	TGTGCCAGCAGCGTAGAGGCTCGCCTTGGCGAGACCCAGTACTTC
TRBV27	TRBJ1-1	NA	TRBD1	CASSFSGTAEAFF	TGTGCCAGCAGTTTTTCCGGGACAGCCGAAGCTTTCTTT
TRBV11-2	TRBJ2-1	few	TRBD1	CASSATGKGSYNEQFF	TGTGCCAGCAGCGCGACAGGGAAAGGAAGTTACAATGAGCAGTTCTTC
TRBV19	TRBJ1-6	few	NA	CASSKVRRPLHF	TGTGCCAGTAGTAAGGTCAGAAGACCCCTCCACTTT
TRBV30	TRBJ2-3	NA	TRBD2	CAWTRSGSAQYF	TGTGCCTGGACTCGTAGCGGGAGCGCGCAGTATTTT
TRBV12-3/TRBV12-4	TRBJ1-3	NA	NA	CASSLGASSSGNTIYF	TGTGCCAGCAGTTTAGGGGCCAGTAGCTCTGGAAACACCATATATTTT
TRBV6-5	TRBJ2-3	NA	TRBD2	CASSSTGTSGRALDTQYF	TGTGCCAGCAGTTCCACCGGGACTAGCGGGAGGGCCTTAGATACGCAGTATTTT
TRBV14	TRBJ2-6	few	TRBD1	CASSPRDRGSSGANVLTF	TGTGCCAGCAGCCCCCGGGACAGGGGAAGCTCTGGGGCCAACGTCCTGACTTTC
TRBV20-1	TRBJ2-3	once	TRBD1	CCAREPTGTGWADTQYF	TGCTGCGCTAGAGAACCGACCGGGACAGGATGGGCAGATACGCAGTATTTT
TRBV7-9	TRBJ2-1	few	NA	CASSFRVNEQFF	TGTGCCAGCAGCTTTCGGGTCAATGAGCAGTTCTTC
TRBV7-2	TRBJ1-1	once	NA	CASSFQPMNTEAFF	TGTGCCAGCAGCTTTCAGCCCATGAACACTGAAGCTTTCTTT
TRBV21-1	TRBJ2-2	few	NA	CASSKARGDRGFGDTGELFF	TGTGCCAGCAGCAAAGCGCGGGGGGACAGGGGGTTCGGGGACACCGGGGAGCTGTTTTTT
TRBV4-1	TRBJ1-4	few	TRBD1	CASTRDRGHEKLFF	TGCGCCAGCACCAGAGACAGGGGGCATGAAAAACTGTTTTTT
TRBV14	TRBJ1-2	NA	TRBD1	CASSQVGGTAPGGYTF	TGTGCCAGCAGCCAAGTAGGTGGGACAGCCCCAGGGGGCTACACCTTC
TRBV12-3/TRBV12-4	TRBJ2-5	NA	TRBD2	CASRLTSGGASSETQYF	TGTGCCAGCAGACTGACTAGCGGGGGGGCTTCTAGTGAGACCCAGTACTTC
TRBV24-1	TRBJ2-5	NA	NA	CATSDAGQGTETQYF	TGTGCCACCAGTGATGCCGGGCAGGGCACAGAGACCCAGTACTTC
TRBV6-2/TRBV6-3	TRBJ1-5	NA	NA	CASSYSGGEQPQHF	TGTGCCAGCAGTTACTCGGGCGGGGAACAGCCCCAGCATTTT
TRBV20-1	TRBJ1-2	NA	TRBD1	CSARVVTGHLLTGGNYGYTF	TGCAGTGCTAGAGTCGTTACGGGACACCTTCTTACAGGGGGGAACTATGGCTACACCTTC
TRBV6-1	TRBJ1-2	NA	TRBD1	CASRIGQGARGYTF	TGTGCCAGCAGGATCGGACAGGGGGCACGTGGCTACACCTTC